This T cell receptor beta chain was captured by sequencing in a study of blood T cell repertoires in COVID-19. Overall study context: COVID-19 samples from acute and convalescent phases originated in the United States, Italy and Spain. From T cells, B-cell-depleted T cells, or PBMCs came the material, which was cDNA or gDNA.

As concerns this clone: The same CDR3 is also encoded by other DNA sequences in this sample.

In the original workflow: Reference gene primer amplification gave nucleated cell count estimates. Profiling relied on immunoSEQ multiplex PCR, and the TCRdb table lists in-frame clones only, not all of them. D and trimming were read from the DNA, whereas the V and J calls and clone size are those reported in that table. The sample shows more than 100,000 clones, over 65% of them seen only once. The sequencing input was peripheral blood. The clonotype comes from a human donor with acute or convalescent COVID-19. The donor label of this sample is uncertain.

CDR3 sequence reads: CASSLGGGAETQYF. DNA for the CDR3: TGCGCCAGCAGCTTGGGAGGGGGCGCTGAGACCCAGTACTTC. J is TRBJ2-5 and V is TRBV5-1, with 7 bases matching TRBD1. Germline values: CDR1 SGHRS, CDR2 YFSETQ. This CDR3 is 14 amino acids long. The junction had 4 bases not matched to a gene; V was cut back by 0 bases and J by 5 bases.